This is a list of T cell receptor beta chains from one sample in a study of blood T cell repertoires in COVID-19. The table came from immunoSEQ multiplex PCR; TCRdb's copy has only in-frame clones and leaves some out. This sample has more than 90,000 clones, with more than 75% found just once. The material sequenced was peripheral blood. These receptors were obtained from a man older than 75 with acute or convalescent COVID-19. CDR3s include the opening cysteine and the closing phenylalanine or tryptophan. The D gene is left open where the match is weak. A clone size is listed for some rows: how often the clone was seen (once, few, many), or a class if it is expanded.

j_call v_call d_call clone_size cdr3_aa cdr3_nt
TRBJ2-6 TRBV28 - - CASRRYGNSGANVLTF TGTGCCAGCAGGCGATACGGGAACTCTGGGGCCAACGTCCTGACTTTC
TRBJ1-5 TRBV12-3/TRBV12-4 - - CASQGRSNQPQHF TGTGCCAGCCAGGGAAGAAGCAATCAGCCCCAGCATTTT
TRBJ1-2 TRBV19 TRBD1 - CASRSDRGKTDGYTF TGTGCCAGTAGAAGTGACAGGGGTAAGACGGATGGCTACACCTTC
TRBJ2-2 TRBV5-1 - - CASSPGKGVRNTGELFF TGCGCCAGCAGCCCCGGGAAGGGAGTAAGGAACACCGGGGAGCTGTTTTTT
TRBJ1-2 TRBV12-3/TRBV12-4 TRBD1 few CASSWTGEYGYTF TGTGCCAGCAGTTGGACAGGGGAATATGGCTACACCTTC
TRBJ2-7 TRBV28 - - CASSSGLASYEQYF TGTGCCAGCAGCTCGGGCTTAGCGTCCTACGAGCAGTACTTC
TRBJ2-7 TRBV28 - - CASRSGAREQYF TGTGCCAGCAGGTCAGGGGCGAGGGAGCAGTACTTC
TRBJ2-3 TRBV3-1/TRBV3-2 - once CASSQRQGGTDTQYF TGTGCCAGCAGCCAACGTCAGGGCGGCACAGATACGCAGTATTTT
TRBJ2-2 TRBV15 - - CATSRDAGTGELFF TGTGCCACCAGCAGAGATGCGGGCACCGGGGAGCTGTTTTTT
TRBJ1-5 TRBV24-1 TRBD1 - CATSDPGQGKNQPQHF TGTGCCACCAGTGACCCGGGACAGGGGAAAAATCAGCCCCAGCATTTT
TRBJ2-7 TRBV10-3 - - CAISHTQGSGSTEQYF TGTGCCATCAGCCACACCCAAGGGTCAGGGTCCACCGAGCAGTACTTC
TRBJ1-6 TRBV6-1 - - CASSEDSLYNSPLHF TGTGCCAGCAGTGAGGACAGTCTCTATAATTCACCCCTCCACTTT
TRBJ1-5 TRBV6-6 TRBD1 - CASRSGGATQPQHF TGTGCCAGCAGGTCAGGGGGCGCGACCCAGCCCCAGCATTTT
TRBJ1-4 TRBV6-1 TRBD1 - CASSEGTGSEKLFF TGTGCCAGCAGTGAAGGGACAGGGTCTGAAAAACTGTTTTTT
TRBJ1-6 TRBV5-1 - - CASSLDGPGSPLHF TGCGCCAGCAGCTTGGACGGCCCGGGATCACCCCTCCACTTT
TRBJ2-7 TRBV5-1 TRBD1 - CASSLTGGNSYEQYF TGCGCCAGCAGCCTAACAGGGGGCAATTCCTACGAGCAGTACTTC
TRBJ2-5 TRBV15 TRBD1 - CATRTGEVTQYF TGTGCCACTAGGACAGGGGAGGTGACCCAGTACTTC
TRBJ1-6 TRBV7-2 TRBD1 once CASSLRGTGARSPLHF TGTGCCAGCAGCTTAAGGGGGACAGGGGCCAGATCACCCCTCCACTTT
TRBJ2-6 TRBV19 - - CASSITESGANVLTF TGTGCCAGTAGTATCACGGAGTCTGGGGCCAACGTCCTGACTTTC
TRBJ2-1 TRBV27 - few CASRSLGLYNEQFF TGTGCCAGCAGATCCCTGGGCCTCTACAATGAGCAGTTCTTC
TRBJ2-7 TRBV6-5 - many CASSLEGNYEQYF TGTGCCAGCTCTCTCGAGGGAAACTACGAGCAGTACTTC
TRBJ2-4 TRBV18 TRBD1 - CASSEGQGGNIQYF TGTGCCAGCTCGGAGGGACAGGGGGGAAACATTCAGTACTTC
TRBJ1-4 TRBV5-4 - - CASSLRSSTNEKLFF TGTGCCAGCAGCTTGCGGAGTTCAACTAATGAAAAACTGTTTTTT